The TCR beta chain under discussion was sequenced for a study of T cells after yellow fever vaccination. The V and J ends lost 2 bases and 2 bases respectively, with 9 bases between them. The V gene's germline CDR1 is SGHTA and CDR2 FQGNSA. This CDR3 is 15 amino acids long. TCRdb re-called the 5' RACE reads with MiXCR, one entry per CDR3 protein. The sample includes about 350,000 distinct CDR3 sequences, over 4% of them seen just once. This clonotype has just a few counts. This sequence joins TRBV7-2 and TRBJ2-2; D is undetermined. The receptor's source is a man between 18 and 35 years old who received the YFV17D yellow fever vaccine. The specimen was PBMCs, collected 5 days after the yellow fever booster vaccination. In nucleotides, the CDR3 is TGTGCCAGCAGCTTAATGTCTTCAAACACCGGGGAGCTGTTTTTT. Translating gives CASSLMSSNTGELFF.